This T cell receptor (beta chain) came from a study of shared clonotypes between healthy human individuals. For each subset, genomic DNA was distributed in equal portions over several immunoSEQ plates. Only in-frame clones appear in the TCRdb table, and some are missing; sequencing was by immunoSEQ multiplex PCR. Here the sample spans about 690,000 clones, about nine tenths being singletons. Germline V gene sequence: CDR1 LNHDA, CDR2 SQIVND (reference sequence). The CDR3 sequence is 14 residues long. With CCR7-negative CD45RA+ TemRA cells, CD45RO+ cells were combined in CD8 memory. For this clone: This may come from a read error, since a much larger clone is one base off.

This TCR was recovered from a man younger than 30 in good health. Some clones in this sample may be carry-over from other donors' samples. The chain links TRBV19 to TRBJ2-3; D is uncertain. The sample comprised memory CD8+ T cells from PBMCs. Documented subset: CD45RO+ cells pooled with CCR7-negative TemRA cells. This chain's CDR3 is CASSALRATDAQYF. The CDR3 coding sequence is TGTGCCAGTAGTGCCCTCCGGGCCACAGATGCGCAGTATTTT.